This entry lists 25 T cell receptor beta chains sequenced from one sample in a study of cytomegalovirus exposure and HLA in healthy donors. The PCR used 60 Vbeta and 13 Jbeta primers. The method was immunoSEQ multiplex PCR; TCRdb's version includes in-frame clones alone and lacks a portion of them. The data contain about 190,000 clones, around 86% of them singletons. Sequenced: PBMCs. Receptors originate from a man between 40 and 49 years old in good health and CMV-seropositive.

This chain uses TRBV7-9 with TRBJ1-2; 10 bases match TRBD1. In germline, CDR1 is SEHNR, CDR2 FQNEAQ (reference sequence). Trimming cost V 5 bases and J 7 bases; bases outside gene matches: 10. The CDR3 has 15 residues. CDR3 in DNA: TGTGCCAGCAGCCTAGTGGGACAGGGGCTGGGTGGCTACACCTTC. Amino acid sequence: CASSLVGQGLGGYTF.

The chain is built from TRBV10-3 and TRBJ2-2, with D uncertain. The CDR3 is made up of 12 amino acids. V was pared by 4 bases and J by 7 bases, with 7 bases between. Looked up from germline, CDR1 is ENHRY and CDR2 is SYGVKD. The CDR3 nucleotides read TGTGCCATCAGTGGACTGGGCGGGGAGCTGTTTTTT. Its protein product is CAISGLGGELFF.

The chain joins TRBV28 to TRBJ1-2; 10 bases fit TRBD1. The CDR3 is made up of 14 amino acids. Germline loops: CDR1 MDHEN, CDR2 SYDVKM. V shed 2 bases and J 12 bases; nucleotides not matched to a gene: 9. CDR3 loop: CASSLGTGVLRNTF. The CDR3 DNA is TGTGCCAGCAGTTTAGGGACAGGGGTTCTCAGGAACACCTTC.

The chain joins TRBV6-1 to TRBJ1-1; TRBD1 is a possible D gene (5 bases). The ends were cut back, 2 bases at V and 4 bases at J, with 14 bases in the middle. Per germline, CDR1 MNHNS and CDR2 SASEGT. The CDR3 loop spans 15 amino acids. This CDR3 is CASSESLSGVTEAFF. CDR3 coding DNA: TGTGCCAGCAGTGAATCCCTTTCGGGGGTCACTGAAGCTTTCTTT.

The CDR3 reads CASSHGQGEYEQYF. DNA for the CDR3: TGCGCCAGCAGCCACGGACAGGGGGAATACGAGCAGTACTTC. The V gene is TRBV4-3, the J gene TRBJ2-7, with 10 bases lining up with TRBD1. V dropped 3 bases and J dropped 4; count of bases not matched to a gene: 3. The CDR3 is 14 residues long. Germline lookup yields CDR1 LGHNA and CDR2 YSLEER.

This sequence joins TRBV9 and TRBJ1-1; D is undetermined. Germline-derived CDR1 and CDR2 are SGDLS and YYNGEE. V was clipped by 0 bases and J by 3 bases, with 12 bases between them. The CDR3 totals 15 residues. CDR3 region: CASSVGADQYTEAFF. DNA of the CDR3: TGTGCCAGCAGCGTAGGAGCGGACCAATACACTGAAGCTTTCTTT.

CDR3 residues: CASSQAGSGAGQYF. The CDR3 DNA reads as TGCGCCAGCAGCCAGGCCGGGTCGGGTGCCGGGCAGTACTTC. The chain is built from TRBV4-1 and TRBJ2-7; no firm D call. Trimming shortened V by 3 bases and J by 9 bases, and 18 bases separated the two germline ends. The CDR3 totals 14 residues. Germline CDR1 and CDR2: MGHRA and YSYEKL.

The V and J genes are TRBV18 and TRBJ1-6; D is uncertain. Germline loops: CDR1 KGHSH, CDR2 LQKENI. The CDR3 contains 15 residues. The V gene lost 0 bases and the J gene lost 7 bases, with 10 bases spanning the gap. The DNA for the CDR3 is TGTGCCAGCTCACCACCGCTAGGCGACAATTCACCCCTCCACTTT. Translated, it gives CASSPPLGDNSPLHF.

The chain joins TRBV7-2 to TRBJ1-2, with D perhaps TRBD1 (5 bases). Germline V gene data show CDR1 as SGHTA and CDR2 as FQGNSA. V lost 5 bases and J 4 bases, leaving 11 bases between the germline ends. The CDR3 spans 13 residues. This chain's CDR3 is CASSPTVIYGYTF. Written as DNA, the CDR3 is TGTGCCAGCAGCCCGACAGTGATCTATGGCTACACCTTC.

J is TRBJ1-2 and V is TRBV5-1, with a weak D call TRBD1 (6 bases). V lost 0 bases, J lost 4 bases, and 16 bases lay in between. The CDR3 is 16 residues long. In germline, CDR1 is SGHRS, CDR2 YFSETQ. CDR3 region: CASSLGGPQAGYGYTF. The CDR3 region has the DNA TGCGCCAGCAGCTTGGGGGGGCCGCAGGCGGGCTATGGCTACACCTTC.

In nucleotides, the CDR3 is TGTGCCAGCTCGCCCAGGACAGGCCCGAATGAAAAACTGTTTTTT. Translation gives CASSPRTGPNEKLFF. The chain links TRBV18 to TRBJ1-4, with 7 bases aligning to TRBD1. V lost 6 bases to trimming and J lost 5 bases; unmatched junction nucleotides: 9. The CDR3 has 15 residues. Germline CDR1 is KGHSH and CDR2 is LQKENI.

This sequence joins TRBV27 and TRBJ2-7; 9 bases map to TRBD1. V trimming: 5 bases; J trimming: 2 bases; junction bases outside the gene matches: 1. Germline CDR1 reads MNHEY; CDR2 reads SMNVEV (reference sequence). This CDR3 region has 13 residues. CDR3 sequence: CASSTGGPYEQYF. In nucleotides, the CDR3 is TGTGCCAGCAGTACAGGGGGCCCCTACGAGCAGTACTTC.

Note on this clone: In this CDR3 the conserved last residue, phenylalanine or tryptophan, is missing, so a read error is likely. The gene calls are TRBV9 and TRBJ2-7; 9 bases fit TRBD1. V was pared by 6 bases and J by 1 base, with 11 bases of the junction left unmatched. The CDR3 extends over 16 amino acids. Germline assignment: CDR1 SGDLS and CDR2 YYNGEE. CDR3 sequence (DNA): TGTGCCAGCACCCCCGGGGAGGGACAGGGTTCCTACGAGCAGTACTCC. Translated: CASTPGEGQGSYEQYS.

The chain couples TRBV4-3 to TRBJ2-2, with 12 bases that match TRBD2. V lost 2 bases and J lost 7; bases outside the gene matches: 5. The CDR3 is 16 residues long. Germline V gene lookup returns CDR1 LGHNA and CDR2 YSLEER. As DNA, the CDR3 is TGCGCCAGCAGCCAACTAGCGGGGGGGCAAGGCGGGGAGCTGTTTTTT. Translated: CASSQLAGGQGGELFF.

V gene TRBV10-3 combines with J gene TRBJ2-7; 7 bases align to TRBD1. From germline, CDR1 is ENHRY and CDR2 SYGVKD. The CDR3 spans 12 residues. Trimming removed 11 bases from V and 6 bases from J; junction bases left unmatched: 10. The DNA for the CDR3 is TGTGCCGGGAAGGGGGCGCTGGGCGAGCAGTACTTC. This translates into CAGKGALGEQYF.

The chain employs TRBV5-1 and TRBJ2-7; D perhaps matches TRBD1 (6 bases). This CDR3 has 14 residues. Trimming shortened V by 4 bases and J by 1 base, and 12 bases separated the two germline ends. Germline V lookup: CDR1 SGHRS, CDR2 YFSETQ. DNA of the CDR3: TGCGCCAGCAGCCCAAGGGGGTTGTCCTACGAGCAGTACTTC. Residues: CASSPRGLSYEQYF. The full variable domain, rest sourced from reference TRBV5-1 and TRBJ2-7, is KAGVTQTPRYLIKTRGQQVTLSCSPISGHRSVSWYQQTPGQGLQFLFEYFSETQRNKGNFPGRFSGRQFSNSRSEMNVSTLELGDSALYLCASSPRGLSYEQYFGPGTRLTVT.

The chain is built from TRBV2 and TRBJ2-7, with TRBD1 matching over 8 bases. Per germline, CDR1 SNHLY and CDR2 FYNNEI. The V gene end was trimmed by 4 bases and the J gene end by 1 base; junction bases not matched to a gene: 3. There are 14 residues in the CDR3. CDR3 DNA sequence: TGTGCCAGCAGTGCTGACAGGGGATCCTACGAGCAGTACTTC. Translating it yields CASSADRGSYEQYF. The full variable domain, rest sourced from reference TRBV2 and TRBJ2-7, is EPEVTQTPSHQVTQMGQEVILRCVPISNHLYFYWYRQILGQKVEFLVSFYNNEISEKSEIFDDQFSVERPDGSNFTLKIRSTKLEDSAMYFCASSADRGSYEQYFGPGTRLTVT.

This clone was recorded only once. The chain links TRBV11-1 to TRBJ2-5; 8 nucleotides agree with TRBD2. Trimming at V came to 4 bases and at J to 5 bases, leaving 18 bases not matched to a gene. The CDR3 has 18 amino acids. Germline V gene lookup returns CDR1 SGHAT and CDR2 FQDESV (reference sequence). CDR3 residues: CASSSGQSSGSRSETQYF. For the CDR3, the DNA is TGTGCCAGCAGCTCCGGCCAGTCTAGCGGGTCGAGGTCGGAGACCCAGTACTTC.

As DNA, the CDR3 is TGTGCCAGCAGCGGGTGGCCTAGCGGGGGGATAGGGGGTAGTGAGCAGTTCTTC. This codes for CASSGWPSGGIGGSEQFF. The chain is built from TRBV7-2 and TRBJ2-1; 11 bases match TRBD2. The CDR3 length is 18 residues. CDR1 SGHTA and CDR2 FQGNSA come from the germline V gene. The V segment lost 5 bases and the J segment 9 bases; nucleotides outside the gene matches: 18.

The chain couples TRBV6-6 to TRBJ2-2, with D uncertain. Between the trimmed V and J ends, which lost 0 bases and 4 bases, there was a span of 9 bases. The length of the CDR3 is 15 residues. Germline V CDR1 and CDR2: MNHNY, SVGAGI (reference sequence). CDR3: CASSYSTEITGELFF. The CDR3 DNA reads TGTGCCAGCAGTTACTCGACGGAGATCACCGGGGAGCTGTTTTTT.

CDR3 DNA sequence: TGTGCCAGTAGTACCCTCGCAGGGGAAGGCTACGAGCAGTACTTC. It yields the protein CASSTLAGEGYEQYF. This sequence joins TRBV19 and TRBJ2-7; a possible D gene is TRBD1 (6 bases). The germline CDR1 and CDR2 sequences are LNHDA and SQIVND (reference sequence). Trimming removed 4 bases from V and 3 bases from J, with 16 bases in between. The CDR3 runs to 15 residues.

This chain connects TRBV4-3 to TRBJ2-3; perhaps TRBD1 as D (5 bases). The CDR3 has 15 residues. Germline V gene lookup returns CDR1 LGHNA and CDR2 YSLEER. Between the trimmed V and J ends, which lost 0 bases and 1 base, there was a span of 8 bases. This CDR3 reads CASSQDRAGTDTQYF. In DNA, the CDR3 is TGCGCCAGCAGCCAAGACAGGGCGGGCACAGATACGCAGTATTTT.

V and J are TRBV7-3 and TRBJ1-3; weak D call: TRBD1 (5 bases). V was trimmed by 11 bases and J by 7 bases, leaving 18 bases between them. This CDR3 region has 13 residues. Germline CDR1 SGHTA, CDR2 FQGTGA. For the CDR3, the DNA is TGTGCCCGGAGGGACTTCTACGGGAACACCATATATTTT. Its protein is CARRDFYGNTIYF.

The CDR3 region is CAGTSGGNKNIQYF. The CDR3 DNA reads as TGTGCCGGTACTAGCGGGGGGAACAAAAACATTCAGTACTTC. V gene TRBV7-9 combines with J gene TRBJ2-4; TRBD2 aligns across 12 bases. The CDR3 has 14 amino acids. Per germline, CDR1 SEHNR and CDR2 FQNEAQ (reference sequence). The V and J ends lost 11 bases and 3 bases, in that order; junction bases with no gene match: 5.

The V gene is TRBV7-2, the J gene TRBJ2-1; 13 nucleotides align to TRBD2. V lost 2 bases to trimming and J lost 11 bases; unmatched junction nucleotides: 6. CDR1 and CDR2 (germline): SGHTA, FQGNSA. The CDR3 runs to 15 residues. The CDR3 loop reads CASSLNPTSGGQQFF. CDR3 in DNA: TGTGCCAGCAGCTTAAACCCGACTAGCGGGGGGCAGCAGTTCTTC.